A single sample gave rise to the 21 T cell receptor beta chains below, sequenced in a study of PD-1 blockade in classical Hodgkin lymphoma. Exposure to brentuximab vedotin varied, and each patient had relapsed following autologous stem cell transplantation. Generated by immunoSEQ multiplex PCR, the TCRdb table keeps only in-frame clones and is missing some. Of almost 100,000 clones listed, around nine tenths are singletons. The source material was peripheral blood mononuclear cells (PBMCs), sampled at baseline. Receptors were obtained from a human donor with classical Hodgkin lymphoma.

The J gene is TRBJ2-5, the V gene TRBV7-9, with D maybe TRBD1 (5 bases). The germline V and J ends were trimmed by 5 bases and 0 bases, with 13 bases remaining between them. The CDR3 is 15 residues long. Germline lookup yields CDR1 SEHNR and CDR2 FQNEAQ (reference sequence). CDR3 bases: TGTGCCAGCAGCCTGAGGTGGACACACCAAGAGACCCAGTACTTC. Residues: CASSLRWTHQETQYF.

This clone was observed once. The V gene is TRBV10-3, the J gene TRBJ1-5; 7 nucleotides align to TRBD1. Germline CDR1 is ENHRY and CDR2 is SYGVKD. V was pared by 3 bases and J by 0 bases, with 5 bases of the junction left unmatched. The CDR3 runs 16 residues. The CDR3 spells CAISDDRDSSNQPQHF. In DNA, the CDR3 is TGTGCCATCAGTGACGACCGGGACAGTAGCAATCAGCCCCAGCATTTT.

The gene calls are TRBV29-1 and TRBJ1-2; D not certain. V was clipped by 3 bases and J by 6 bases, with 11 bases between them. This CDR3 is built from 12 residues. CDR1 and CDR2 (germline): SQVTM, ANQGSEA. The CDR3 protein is CSVEGRRDGYTF. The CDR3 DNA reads TGCAGCGTTGAGGGCAGGAGGGATGGCTACACCTTC. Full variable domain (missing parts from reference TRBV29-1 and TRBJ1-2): SAVISQKPSRDICQRGTSLTIQCQVDSQVTMMFWYRQQPGQSLTLIATANQGSEATYESGFVIDKFPISRPNLTFSTLTVSNMSPEDSSIYLCSVEGRRDGYTFGSGTRLTVV.

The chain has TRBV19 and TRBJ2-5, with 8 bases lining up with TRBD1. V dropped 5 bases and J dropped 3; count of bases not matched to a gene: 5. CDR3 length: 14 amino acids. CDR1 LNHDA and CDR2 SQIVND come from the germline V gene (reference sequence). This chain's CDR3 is CASSADRAKETQYF. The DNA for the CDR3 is TGTGCCAGTAGTGCGGACAGGGCAAAAGAGACCCAGTACTTC.

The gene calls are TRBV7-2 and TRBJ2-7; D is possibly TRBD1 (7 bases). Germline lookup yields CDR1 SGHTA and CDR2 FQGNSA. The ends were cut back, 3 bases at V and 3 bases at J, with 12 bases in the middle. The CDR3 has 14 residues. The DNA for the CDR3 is TGTGCCAGCAGCTTGCAGGGGGGAGACTACGAGCAGTACTTC. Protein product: CASSLQGGDYEQYF.

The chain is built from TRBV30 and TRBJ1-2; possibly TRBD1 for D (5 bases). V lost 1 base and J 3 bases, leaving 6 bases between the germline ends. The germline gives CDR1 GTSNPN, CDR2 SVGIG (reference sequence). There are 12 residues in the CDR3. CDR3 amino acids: CAWSGGDYGYTF. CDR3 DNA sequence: TGTGCCTGGAGTGGAGGGGACTATGGCTACACCTTC.

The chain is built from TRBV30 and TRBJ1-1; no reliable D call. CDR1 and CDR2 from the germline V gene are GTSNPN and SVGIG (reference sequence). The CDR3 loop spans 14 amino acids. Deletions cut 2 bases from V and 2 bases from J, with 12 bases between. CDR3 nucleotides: TGTGCCTGGAGTCAGAACTCATTAAACACTGAAGCTTTCTTT. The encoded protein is CAWSQNSLNTEAFF.

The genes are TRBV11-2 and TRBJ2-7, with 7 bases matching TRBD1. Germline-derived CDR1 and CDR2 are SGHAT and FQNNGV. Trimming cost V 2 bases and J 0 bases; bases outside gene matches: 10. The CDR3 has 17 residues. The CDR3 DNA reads TGTGCCAGCAGCTTAATCGTTGTGGACAGGAGCTCCTACGAGCAGTACTTC. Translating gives CASSLIVVDRSSYEQYF.

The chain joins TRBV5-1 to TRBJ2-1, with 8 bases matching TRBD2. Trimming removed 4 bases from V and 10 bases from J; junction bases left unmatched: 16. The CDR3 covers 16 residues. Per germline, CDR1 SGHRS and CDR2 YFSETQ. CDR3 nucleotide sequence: TGCGCCAGCAGCACGCCCTCCGGGACTAGAATCGGCGAGCAGTTCTTC. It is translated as CASSTPSGTRIGEQFF. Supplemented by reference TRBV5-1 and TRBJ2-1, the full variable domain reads KAGVTQTPRYLIKTRGQQVTLSCSPISGHRSVSWYQQTPGQGLQFLFEYFSETQRNKGNFPGRFSGRQFSNSRSEMNVSTLELGDSALYLCASSTPSGTRIGEQFFGPGTRLTVL.

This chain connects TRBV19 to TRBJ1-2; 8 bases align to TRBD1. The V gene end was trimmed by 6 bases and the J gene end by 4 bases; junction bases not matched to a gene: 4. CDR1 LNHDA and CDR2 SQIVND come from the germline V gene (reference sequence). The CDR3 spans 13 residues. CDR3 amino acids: CASRRDRLYGYTF. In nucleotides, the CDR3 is TGTGCCAGTAGGAGGGACAGGCTCTATGGCTACACCTTC.

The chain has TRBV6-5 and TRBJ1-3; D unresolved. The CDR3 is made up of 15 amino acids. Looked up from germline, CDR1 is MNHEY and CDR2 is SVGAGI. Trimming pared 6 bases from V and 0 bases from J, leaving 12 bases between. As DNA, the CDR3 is TGTGCCAGCAGGGGAAGGATAAGCTCTGGAAACACCATATATTTT. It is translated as CASRGRISSGNTIYF.

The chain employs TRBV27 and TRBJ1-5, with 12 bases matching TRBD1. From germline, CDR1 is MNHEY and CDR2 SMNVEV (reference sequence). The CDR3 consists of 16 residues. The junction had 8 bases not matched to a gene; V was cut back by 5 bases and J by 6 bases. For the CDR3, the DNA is TGTGCCAGCAGTCCGACTGGGACAGGGGGCGGTCAGCCCCAGCATTTT. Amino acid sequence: CASSPTGTGGGQPQHF.

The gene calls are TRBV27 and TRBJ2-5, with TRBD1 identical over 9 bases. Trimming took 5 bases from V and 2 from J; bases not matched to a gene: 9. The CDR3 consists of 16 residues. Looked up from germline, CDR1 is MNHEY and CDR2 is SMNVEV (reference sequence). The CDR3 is CASSPFRDRVQETQYF. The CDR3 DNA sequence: TGTGCCAGCAGTCCCTTCCGGGACAGGGTTCAAGAGACCCAGTACTTC.

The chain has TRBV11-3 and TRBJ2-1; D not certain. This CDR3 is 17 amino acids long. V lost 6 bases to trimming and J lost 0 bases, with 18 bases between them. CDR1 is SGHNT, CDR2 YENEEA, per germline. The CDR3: CASSWGSLMSSYNEQFF. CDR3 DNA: TGTGCCAGCAGTTGGGGTAGCTTAATGAGCTCCTACAATGAGCAGTTCTTC.

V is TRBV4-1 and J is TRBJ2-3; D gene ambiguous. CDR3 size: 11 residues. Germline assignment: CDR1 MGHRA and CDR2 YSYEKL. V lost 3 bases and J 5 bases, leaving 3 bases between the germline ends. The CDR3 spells CASSQGDTQYF. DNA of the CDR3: TGCGCCAGCAGCCAGGGAGATACGCAGTATTTT.

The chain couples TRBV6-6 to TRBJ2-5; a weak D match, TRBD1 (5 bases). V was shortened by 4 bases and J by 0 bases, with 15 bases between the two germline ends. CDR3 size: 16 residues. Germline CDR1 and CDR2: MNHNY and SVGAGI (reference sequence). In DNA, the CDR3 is TGTGCCAGCAGTTTTCGCTCGCAGGGCCACCAAGAGACCCAGTACTTC. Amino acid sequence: CASSFRSQGHQETQYF.

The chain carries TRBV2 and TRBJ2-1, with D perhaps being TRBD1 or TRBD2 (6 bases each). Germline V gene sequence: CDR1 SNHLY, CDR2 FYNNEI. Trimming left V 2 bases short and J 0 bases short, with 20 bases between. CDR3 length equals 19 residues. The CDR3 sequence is CASSESRSGADRSYNEQFF. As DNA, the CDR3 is TGTGCCAGCAGTGAAAGTAGGTCGGGGGCAGATCGCTCCTACAATGAGCAGTTCTTC.

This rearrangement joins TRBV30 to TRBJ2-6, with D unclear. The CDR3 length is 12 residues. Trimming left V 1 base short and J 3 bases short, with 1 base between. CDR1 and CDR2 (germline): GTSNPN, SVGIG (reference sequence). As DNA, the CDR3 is TGTGCCTGGAGTGGTGGGGCCAACGTCCTGACTTTC. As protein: CAWSGGANVLTF.

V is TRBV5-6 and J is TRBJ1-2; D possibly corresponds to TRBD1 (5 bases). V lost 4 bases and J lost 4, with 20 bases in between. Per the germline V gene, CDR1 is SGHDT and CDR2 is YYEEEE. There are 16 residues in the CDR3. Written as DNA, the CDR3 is TGTGCCAGCAGCCGCTCTGAAGGGGCTCTCTTCTATGGCTACACCTTC. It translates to CASSRSEGALFYGYTF.

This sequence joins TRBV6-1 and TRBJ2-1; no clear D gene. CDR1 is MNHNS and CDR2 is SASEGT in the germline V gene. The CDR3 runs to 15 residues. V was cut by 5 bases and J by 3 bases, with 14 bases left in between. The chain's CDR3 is CASSLEVKVYNEQFF. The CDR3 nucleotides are TGTGCCAGCAGTTTAGAGGTCAAGGTCTACAATGAGCAGTTCTTC.

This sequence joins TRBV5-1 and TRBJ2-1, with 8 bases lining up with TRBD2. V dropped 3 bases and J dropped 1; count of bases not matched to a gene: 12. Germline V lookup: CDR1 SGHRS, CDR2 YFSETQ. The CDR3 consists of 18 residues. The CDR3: CASSSDRAGVISYNEQFF. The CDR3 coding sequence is TGCGCCAGCAGCTCGGATCGAGCGGGAGTAATTTCCTACAATGAGCAGTTCTTC.